The entry below gives a single T cell receptor beta chain sequence along with its context. The data belong to a study of monozygotic twins with inflammatory bowel disease. Per the germline V gene, CDR1 is SEHNR and CDR2 is FQNEAQ (reference sequence). The CDR3 is 15 amino acids. TCRdb re-called the 5' RACE reads and catalogs CDR3 proteins one per entry, DNA excluded. This repertoire comprises roughly 300,000 distinct CDR3 sequences; its ten largest clones make up 5.6%. Sequencing was carried out using blood. The chain joins TRBV7-9 to TRBJ2-7; the D gene TCRdb calls, TRBD2, cannot be checked with no DNA. This clonotype was sampled from a human donor with ulcerative colitis or Crohn's disease, or a healthy co-twin of an affected twin (not recorded which). The CDR3 spells CASSLGAGGSGEQYF.